Presented here are 20 T cell receptor beta chains from one specimen sequenced in a study of blood T cell repertoires in COVID-19 (dated by TCRdb to 2018 to 2021). Library generation was performed with the immunoSEQ multiplex PCR assay. The clones in this table, taken by TCRdb from immuneACCESS, are in-frame only. Not every clone is retained; where verified, under half of the shortfall comes from an unresolved V gene, and the cause of the rest is unknown. This sample has 90,000 to 120,000 clones in its table, and 60% to 85% of those were observed once. Approximately 4.5% of the sample goes to the ten largest clones. Sequencing was done on a sample of peripheral blood. The source is a man between 65 and 85 years old with acute or convalescent COVID-19.

V gene TRBV19 combines with J gene TRBJ1-5, with D hard to call. Trimming took off 1 base at V and 8 bases at J, with 9 bases between the two ends. The CDR3 length is 13 residues. The germline V gene encodes CDR1 LNHDA and CDR2 SQIVND (reference sequence). The CDR3 nucleotides are TGTGCCAGTAGTATAGCCAGAGGTGAGCCCCAGCATTTT. Amino acids: CASSIARGEPQHF. Full variable domain (rest looked up from reference TRBV19 and TRBJ1-5): DGGITQSPKYLFRKEGQNVTLSCEQNLNHDAMYWYRQDPGQGLRLIYYSQIVNDFQKGDIAEGYSVSREKKESFPLTVTSAQKNPTAFYLCASSIARGEPQHFGDGTRLSIL.

J is TRBJ2-2 and V is TRBV18, with 14 positions matching TRBD2. The ends lost 6 bases at V and 7 bases at J; junction bases unmatched: 7. CDR1 and CDR2 from the germline V gene are KGHSH and LQKENI. The CDR3 sequence is 16 residues long. The CDR3 spells CASSPGLAGAYGELFF. The DNA of the CDR3 is TGTGCCAGCTCCCCGGGACTAGCGGGGGCCTACGGGGAGCTGTTTTTT. Full variable domain (outside the CDR3, taken from reference TRBV18 and TRBJ2-2): NAGVMQNPRHLVRRRGQEARLRCSPMKGHSHVYWYRQLPEEGLKFMVYLQKENIIDESGMPKERFSAEFPKEGPSILRIQQVVRGDSAAYFCASSPGLAGAYGELFFGEGSRLTVL.

This clone was seen just once. This chain uses TRBV2 with TRBJ1-2; D is unclear. Germline V gene sequence: CDR1 SNHLY, CDR2 FYNNEI. The length of the CDR3 is 14 residues. The V end was cut by 3 bases, the J end by 7 bases, with 15 bases between. The chain's CDR3 is CASSEDLGGLGYTF. In DNA, the CDR3 is TGTGCCAGCAGTGAGGACCTAGGAGGACTTGGCTACACCTTC. The full variable domain, in which reference TRBV2 and TRBJ1-2 provide the parts outside the CDR3, is EPEVTQTPSHQVTQMGQEVILRCVPISNHLYFYWYRQILGQKVEFLVSFYNNEISEKSEIFDDQFSVERPDGSNFTLKIRSTKLEDSAMYFCASSEDLGGLGYTFGSGTRLTVV.

CDR3 residues: CASSRDKLNSPLHF. DNA for the CDR3: TGTGCCAGCAGCCGGGACAAGCTGAATTCACCCCTCCACTTT. The V and J genes are TRBV5-4 and TRBJ1-6, with D possibly matching TRBD1 (6 bases). Trimming left V 4 bases short and J 7 bases short, with 12 bases between. The CDR3 has 14 amino acids. Germline V gives CDR1 SGHNT, CDR2 YYREEE (reference sequence).

The gene calls are TRBV19 and TRBJ1-2; the D gene is possibly TRBD1 (6 bases). V lost 0 bases and J lost 8, with 13 bases in between. Germline CDR1 reads LNHDA; CDR2 reads SQIVND (reference sequence). The CDR3 has 14 amino acids. CDR3 protein: CASSIELQGRGYTF. The CDR3 DNA reads TGTGCCAGTAGTATAGAACTACAGGGTCGCGGCTACACCTTC.

The CDR3 DNA sequence: TGTGCCATCAGTGCGGACAATGAGCAGTTCTTC. Protein sequence: CAISADNEQFF. The chain has TRBV10-3 and TRBJ2-1; unclear D gene. Germline-derived CDR1 and CDR2 are ENHRY and SYGVKD. The CDR3 spans 11 residues. V was pared by 4 bases and J by 5 bases, with 3 bases between.

The genes are TRBV6-5 and TRBJ2-2, with D maybe TRBD2 (7 bases). Per the germline V gene, CDR1 is MNHEY and CDR2 is SVGAGI. CDR3 length: 14 residues. The germline V and J ends were trimmed by 11 bases and 0 bases, with 13 bases remaining between them. This chain's CDR3 is CAVKGGTNTGELFF. The CDR3 DNA reads TGTGCCGTCAAGGGGGGGACGAACACCGGGGAGCTGTTTTTT.

This chain connects TRBV7-9 to TRBJ1-3; D remains ambiguous. Germline values: CDR1 SEHNR, CDR2 FQNEAQ (reference sequence). The CDR3 has 12 amino acids. V was shortened by 5 bases and J by 5 bases, with 7 bases between the two germline ends. CDR3 sequence (DNA): TGTGCCAGCAGCCGTCCCCGAAACACCATATATTTT. This translates into CASSRPRNTIYF.

The rearrangement uses TRBV7-3 and TRBJ1-2, with D possibly TRBD1 on 5 matching bases. V lost 0 bases and J lost 7, with 18 bases in between. Germline CDR1 and CDR2: SGHTA and FQGTGA. CDR3 size: 16 residues. The CDR3 here is CASSLTGSGEGSGYTF. Written as DNA, the CDR3 is TGTGCCAGCAGCTTAACAGGGTCGGGGGAAGGGTCTGGCTACACCTTC.

The genes are TRBV7-9 and TRBJ1-4, with TRBD1 as a possible D gene (6 bases). The CDR3 is 19 residues long. CDR1 and CDR2 (germline): SEHNR, FQNEAQ (reference sequence). V was trimmed by 5 bases and J by 3 bases, leaving 25 bases between them. The CDR3 protein is CASSPWGRRGAHSNEKLFF. As DNA, the CDR3 is TGTGCCAGCAGCCCCTGGGGCAGACGGGGGGCGCATTCTAATGAAAAACTGTTTTTT.

The chain combines TRBV28 with TRBJ2-7; TRBD1 matches 12 bases. Trimming removed 3 bases from V and 6 bases from J; junction bases left unmatched: 9. CDR1 and CDR2 from the germline V gene are MDHEN and SYDVKM. This CDR3 contains 16 residues. Here the CDR3 DNA reads TGTGCCAGCAGTTTTATTGGGACAGGGGGCGCGGGCGAGCAGTACTTC. Translated, it gives CASSFIGTGGAGEQYF.

The chain employs TRBV29-1 and TRBJ2-5; D ambiguous. V lost 4 bases, J lost 5 bases, and 11 bases lay in between. The CDR3 covers 12 residues. The germline V gene has CDR1 SQVTM and CDR2 ANQGSEA. CDR3 nucleotide sequence: TGCAGCGTTGCCCGTGACGGGGAGACCCAGTACTTC. Its protein product is CSVARDGETQYF.

Notes on this clone: Other DNA variants within this sample encode the same CDR3. The CDR3 protein is CAISDRETQYF. CDR3 coding DNA: TGTGCCATCAGTGATAGAGAGACCCAGTACTTC. This rearrangement joins TRBV10-3 to TRBJ2-5; D is ambiguous. V dropped 3 bases and J dropped 4 bases, with 3 bases sitting between them. Looked up from germline, CDR1 is ENHRY and CDR2 is SYGVKD. This CDR3 is 11 amino acids long.

This rearrangement joins TRBV29-1 to TRBJ2-5; no firm D call. This CDR3 has 11 residues. From germline, CDR1 is SQVTM and CDR2 ANQGSEA. The ends were cut back, 3 bases at V and 0 bases at J, with 2 bases in the middle. The CDR3 DNA is TGCAGCGTTGACAACCAAGAGACCCAGTACTTC. It translates to CSVDNQETQYF.

This clone has a handful of counts. This sequence joins TRBV9 and TRBJ1-6; 8 nucleotides match TRBD1. From germline, CDR1 is SGDLS and CDR2 YYNGEE. Trimming at V came to 1 base and at J to 7 bases, leaving 16 bases not matched to a gene. The CDR3 spans 19 residues. As DNA, the CDR3 is TGTGCCAGCAGCGTATCCGGGACAGGAAATACGGCGAGGAATTCACCCCTCCACTTT. Translating it yields CASSVSGTGNTARNSPLHF.

The chain uses TRBV7-8 and TRBJ1-2, with no clear D. There are 16 residues in the CDR3. The V end lost 1 base, the J end lost 5 bases, and 17 bases lay between the germline ends. Germline loops: CDR1 SGHVS, CDR2 FQNEAQ. The CDR3 sequence is CASSLGIPRVGYGYTF. CDR3 nucleotides: TGTGCCAGCAGCTTAGGGATTCCGAGGGTTGGATATGGCTACACCTTC.

This clone showed up just once. V is TRBV7-8 and J is TRBJ1-5; 9 bases are a match to TRBD1. The CDR3 runs 16 residues. Germline V CDR1 and CDR2: SGHVS, FQNEAQ. V lost 2 bases and J lost 4; bases outside the gene matches: 6. The CDR3 reads CASSLFTTGGNQPQHF. As DNA, the CDR3 is TGTGCCAGCAGCTTATTTACGACAGGGGGGAATCAGCCCCAGCATTTT.

This clone appeared once. V and J are TRBV7-6 and TRBJ2-1; 10 positions match TRBD1. J gave up 6 bases and V 0 bases, and 2 bases lay outside the gene matches. CDR1 and CDR2 from the germline V gene are SGHVS and FNYEAQ. CDR3 length equals 15 residues. CDR3 loop: CASSLAGTGVNEQFF. The CDR3 coding sequence is TGTGCCAGCAGCTTAGCCGGGACAGGGGTCAATGAGCAGTTCTTC. Supplemented by reference TRBV7-6 and TRBJ2-1, the full variable domain reads GAGVSQSPRYKVTKRGQDVALRCDPISGHVSLYWYRQALGQGPEFLTYFNYEAQQDKSGLPNDRFSAERPEGSISTLTIQRTEQRDSAMYRCASSLAGTGVNEQFFGPGTRLTVL.

The rearrangement links TRBV3-1 (or the pseudogene TRBV3-2) to TRBJ2-1; 14 bases align to TRBD2. The trim removed 0 bases at V and 11 bases at J, leaving 9 bases unmatched. Looked up from germline, CDR1 is LGHDT and CDR2 is YNNKEL (reference sequence). CDR3 length equals 17 residues. The CDR3 DNA reads TGTGCCAGCAGCCAAGAGGGACTAGCGGGGGTCCCGACCAAGCAGTTCTTC. It translates to CASSQEGLAGVPTKQFF.

The V call is TRBV18, the J call TRBJ1-4; TRBD1 might be the D (5 bases). The CDR3 consists of 16 residues. Germline lookup yields CDR1 KGHSH and CDR2 LQKENI. V was clipped by 0 bases and J by 4 bases, with 12 bases between them. CDR3 protein: CASSPPTGRFNEKLFF. CDR3 nucleotides: TGTGCCAGCTCACCACCTACAGGAAGGTTTAATGAAAAACTGTTTTTT.